These 29 T cell receptor beta chains came from one sample sequenced in a study of cytomegalovirus exposure and HLA in healthy donors. The primer mix had 60 Vbeta and 13 Jbeta primers. The protocol was immunoSEQ multiplex PCR, while the TCRdb copy is restricted to in-frame clones and leaves out a portion. The sample yields 100,000 to 150,000 clones, over 65% seen once. The sequenced sample consisted of PBMCs. The receptors originated from a man between 18 and 29 years old in good health and CMV-seropositive.

This clone occurred once. Here the CDR3 reads CASSRRGQSNQPQHF. In DNA, the CDR3 is TGTGCCAGCAGCCGTAGGGGACAGAGCAATCAGCCCCAGCATTTT. The chain has TRBV16 and TRBJ1-5; 7 bases are shared with TRBD1. V gave up 4 bases and J gave up 1 base; unmatched junction bases: 4. Germline V gives CDR1 KGHSY, CDR2 FQNENV. The CDR3 is 15 amino acids.

J is TRBJ1-5 and V is TRBV10-3, with D perhaps TRBD1 (5 bases). The V end was cut by 3 bases, the J end by 7 bases, with 10 bases between. CDR3 length: 13 amino acids. The V gene's germline CDR1 is ENHRY and CDR2 SYGVKD. The CDR3: CAISDGGGQPQHF. Written as DNA, the CDR3 is TGTGCCATCAGTGATGGGGGGGGGCAGCCCCAGCATTTT.

The chain combines TRBV7-7 with TRBJ1-6; no clear D. The CDR3 sequence is 13 residues long. The V end was cut by 5 bases, the J end by 10 bases, with 12 bases between. In germline, CDR1 is SSHAT, CDR2 FNYEAQ (reference sequence). The CDR3 region is CASSDSLGSPLHF. The CDR3 DNA follows: TGTGCCAGCAGCGACTCCCTTGGGTCACCCCTCCACTTT.

The chain carries TRBV9 and TRBJ1-1, with D unclear. This CDR3 is built from 15 residues. The V and J ends lost 3 bases and 2 bases respectively, with 14 bases between them. CDR1 SGDLS and CDR2 YYNGEE come from the germline V gene. CDR3 sequence: CASSGTGWGNTEAFF. CDR3 coding DNA: TGTGCCAGCAGCGGCACGGGGTGGGGAAACACTGAAGCTTTCTTT.

On this clone: No conserved phenylalanine or tryptophan is present at the end of the CDR3, so a read error is the likely explanation. The V gene is TRBV7-9, the J gene TRBJ1-2; TRBD1 matches at 11 bases. The germline V gene encodes CDR1 SEHNR and CDR2 FQNEAQ (reference sequence). The CDR3 spans 16 residues. V shed 5 bases and J 1 base; nucleotides not matched to a gene: 6. For the CDR3, the DNA is TGTGCCAGCAGCGTGGGACAGGGGGACTATAACTATGGCTACACCCTC. Protein sequence: CASSVGQGDYNYGYTL.

The chain joins TRBV9 to TRBJ1-3; no clear D. Germline V gene data show CDR1 as SGDLS and CDR2 as YYNGEE. With 0 bases removed from V and 9 bases from J, the gap between germline ends came to 7 bases. CDR3 size: 12 residues. The CDR3 nucleotides read TGTGCCAGCAGCGTAGATGTCGGCACCATATATTTT. It encodes CASSVDVGTIYF.

The chain has TRBV30 and TRBJ1-2; D remains unclear. The V and J ends lost 8 bases and 6 bases respectively, with 13 bases between them. The germline V gene encodes CDR1 GTSNPN and CDR2 SVGIG (reference sequence). This CDR3 spans 11 amino acids. This CDR3 reads CAVDRGNGYTF. The CDR3 DNA is TGTGCCGTGGATAGAGGGAATGGCTACACCTTC.

This clone was observed a single time. The rearrangement links TRBV7-9 to TRBJ1-2, with TRBD1 matching 12 bases. CDR1 SEHNR and CDR2 FQNEAQ come from the germline V gene (reference sequence). J lost 8 bases, V lost 5 bases, and 6 bases had no gene match. CDR3 length: 14 residues. The CDR3 DNA reads as TGTGCCAGCAGCCAGGGACAGGGGGCGAAGGGCTACACCTTC. It yields the protein CASSQGQGAKGYTF.

Only one count was recorded for this clone. This chain connects TRBV27 to TRBJ2-7; D is perhaps TRBD1 (5 bases). The germline V gene has CDR1 MNHEY and CDR2 SMNVEV (reference sequence). V lost 5 bases and J lost 3, with 8 bases in between. This CDR3 contains 12 residues. The CDR3 DNA is TGTGCCAGCAGTAACAGGATCTACGAGCAGTACTTC. Protein: CASSNRIYEQYF.

The chain has TRBV6-6 and TRBJ1-3; TRBD1 is a possible D gene (6 bases). V lost 6 bases and J 13 bases, leaving 19 bases between the germline ends. Germline V gene sequence: CDR1 MNHNY, CDR2 SVGAGI (reference sequence). The CDR3 contains 13 residues. The chain's CDR3 is CASSPGDRKGIYF. As DNA, the CDR3 is TGTGCCAGCAGCCCTGGAGACAGGAAAGGGATATATTTT.

The chain is built from TRBV25-1 and TRBJ1-2, with a possible D match to TRBD1 (6 bases). Germline V gives CDR1 MGHDK, CDR2 SYGVNS. The CDR3 has 13 residues. V dropped 10 bases and J dropped 4 bases, with 16 bases sitting between them. CDR3 amino acids: CATAGRQAYGYTF. Written as DNA, the CDR3 is TGTGCCACCGCTGGGAGACAGGCCTATGGCTACACCTTC.

V and J are TRBV6-6 and TRBJ2-7, with D perhaps TRBD1 (5 bases). The CDR3 consists of 15 residues. The V gene's germline CDR1 is MNHNY and CDR2 SVGAGI (reference sequence). Between the trimmed V and J ends, which lost 5 bases and 0 bases, there was a span of 14 bases. Here the CDR3 DNA reads TGTGCCAGCAGTCCGCGACAGACCGACTCCTACGAGCAGTACTTC. It is translated as CASSPRQTDSYEQYF.

This chain links TRBV5-6 with TRBJ1-1; D is uncertain. The ends were cut back, 2 bases at V and 6 bases at J, with 14 bases in the middle. Germline loops: CDR1 SGHDT, CDR2 YYEEEE. The CDR3 runs to 14 residues. For the CDR3, the DNA is TGTGCCAGCAGCTTAGGTCCGGGTGGTTCTGAAGCTTTCTTT. As protein: CASSLGPGGSEAFF.

The gene calls are TRBV12-5 and TRBJ2-3; the match to TRBD2 covers 11 bases. Germline CDR1 reads LGHNT; CDR2 reads FRNRAP. Unmatched junction bases numbered 8, after V lost 6 bases and J lost 3 bases. CDR3 length: 16 residues. The CDR3 DNA reads TGTGCTAGTGGGCAAGGACTAGCGGGTCTGACAGATACGCAGTATTTT. Its protein product is CASGQGLAGLTDTQYF. Full variable domain (remainder filled in from reference TRBV12-5 and TRBJ2-3): DARVTQTPRHKVTEMGQEVTMRCQPILGHNTVFWYRQTMMQGLELLAYFRNRAPLDDSGMPKDRFSAEMPDATLATLKIQPSEPRDSAVYFCASGQGLAGLTDTQYFGPGTRLTVL.

This sequence joins TRBV6-5 and TRBJ1-1, with 7 bases fitting TRBD1. The V and J ends lost 3 bases and 1 base, in that order; junction bases with no gene match: 5. This CDR3 has 15 residues. Germline V gene lookup returns CDR1 MNHEY and CDR2 SVGAGI. DNA of the CDR3: TGTGCCAGCAGTTATGGTGACAGGGCGAACACTGAAGCTTTCTTT. The encoded protein is CASSYGDRANTEAFF.

This clone was recorded once. The sample contains more than one DNA sequence encoding this CDR3. The chain uses TRBV5-1 and TRBJ2-7; D unresolved. The V and J ends lost 7 bases and 0 bases respectively, with 5 bases between them. There are 11 residues in the CDR3. Per the germline V gene, CDR1 is SGHRS and CDR2 is YFSETQ. This CDR3 reads CASSSSYEQYF. In DNA, the CDR3 is TGCGCCAGCTCTTCCTCCTACGAGCAGTACTTC.

The V call is TRBV13, the J call TRBJ1-6; 8 positions match TRBD1. The germline gives CDR1 PRHDT, CDR2 FYEKMQ (reference sequence). Germline trimming cut 0 bases from V and 7 bases from J; bases unmatched to any gene: 2. This CDR3 is built from 15 residues. CDR3 nucleotides: TGTGCCAGCAGCTTAGGGGACAGGGACAATTCACCCCTCCACTTT. Protein product: CASSLGDRDNSPLHF.

The chain joins TRBV27 to TRBJ1-5; D remains ambiguous. There are 13 residues in the CDR3. Germline-derived CDR1 and CDR2 are MNHEY and SMNVEV (reference sequence). V gave up 2 bases and J gave up 5 bases, with 7 bases separating them. Written as DNA, the CDR3 is TGTGCCAGCAGTTTAGAAGCTGATCAGCCCCAGCATTTT. Translation gives CASSLEADQPQHF.

The chain employs TRBV7-2 and TRBJ1-1; D perhaps matches TRBD1 (5 bases). V was cut by 5 bases and J by 0 bases, with 16 bases left in between. The CDR3 consists of 16 residues. Germline assignment: CDR1 SGHTA and CDR2 FQGNSA. The CDR3 here is CASSPSGERMNTEAFF. The CDR3 coding sequence is TGTGCCAGCAGCCCCTCGGGGGAGAGGATGAACACTGAAGCTTTCTTT.

The gene calls are TRBV18 and TRBJ1-1; tentative D call: TRBD1 (6 bases). This CDR3 contains 14 residues. From germline, CDR1 is KGHSH and CDR2 LQKENI. V lost 3 bases and J lost 3, with 11 bases in between. The CDR3 reads CASSPIQGDTEAFF. The CDR3 DNA reads as TGTGCCAGCTCACCCATACAGGGAGACACTGAAGCTTTCTTT. The full variable domain, completed using reference TRBV18 and TRBJ1-1, is NAGVMQNPRHLVRRRGQEARLRCSPMKGHSHVYWYRQLPEEGLKFMVYLQKENIIDESGMPKERFSAEFPKEGPSILRIQQVVRGDSAAYFCASSPIQGDTEAFFGQGTRLTVV.

The gene calls are TRBV6-5 and TRBJ2-1; D unclear. Germline assignment: CDR1 MNHEY and CDR2 SVGAGI. V shed 2 bases and J shed 4 bases, with 9 bases lying between them. The CDR3 is 14 residues long. Here the CDR3 DNA reads TGTGCCAGCAGTTACGCTCAGTTGTACAATGAGCAGTTCTTC. It codes for CASSYAQLYNEQFF.

This chain connects TRBV5-5 to TRBJ2-5; no clear D gene. CDR3 size: 14 residues. The germline V gene encodes CDR1 SGHKS and CDR2 YYEKEE (reference sequence). The V end was cut by 1 base, the J end by 0 bases, with 7 bases between. CDR3 in amino acids: CASSLSTNQETQYF. The CDR3, as DNA: TGTGCCAGCAGCTTGTCAACAAACCAAGAGACCCAGTACTTC.

The genes are TRBV5-6 and TRBJ2-1; 10 nucleotides match TRBD1. Germline V CDR1 and CDR2: SGHDT, YYEEEE. The V and J ends lost 2 bases and 12 bases, in that order; junction bases with no gene match: 8. CDR3 length: 14 residues. The CDR3 nucleotides read TGTGCCAGCAGCTTAGGACAGGGGGGGTTTCGGCAGTTCTTC. It specifies CASSLGQGGFRQFF.

The rearrangement joins TRBV7-2 to TRBJ1-5, with 7 bases fitting TRBD1. Germline V gene lookup returns CDR1 SGHTA and CDR2 FQGNSA. With V trimmed by 5 bases and J by 2 bases, 9 bases remained unmatched. This CDR3 has 16 amino acids. This CDR3 is CASSQDLGGGNQPQHF. The CDR3 DNA reads TGTGCCAGCAGCCAGGATTTAGGGGGCGGCAATCAGCCCCAGCATTTT.

The chain joins TRBV4-1 to TRBJ1-6; D not certain. In germline, CDR1 is MGHRA, CDR2 YSYEKL. Trimming took off 0 bases at V and 10 bases at J, with 16 bases between the two ends. The CDR3 is 16 residues long. The CDR3 coding sequence is TGCGCCAGCAGCCAAGAAAGTTGGAACAGAGACTCACCCCTCCACTTT. Encoded protein: CASSQESWNRDSPLHF.

In this sample, this clone turned up once. The chain has TRBV30 and TRBJ1-2, with 7 bases fitting TRBD1. CDR1 is GTSNPN, CDR2 SVGIG, per germline (reference sequence). Losses at the gene ends were 3 bases for V and 1 base for J; bases not matched to a gene: 2. This CDR3 contains 13 residues. CDR3 DNA: TGTGCCTGGAGGGCAGGGGGTAACTATGGCTACACCTTC. It translates to CAWRAGGNYGYTF.

J is TRBJ2-3 and V is TRBV7-3; 10 bases line up with TRBD2. The CDR3 loop spans 15 amino acids. From germline, CDR1 is SGHTA and CDR2 FQGTGA. V trimming: 5 bases; J trimming: 4 bases; junction bases outside the gene matches: 6. The CDR3 is CASSLSGGVADTQYF. Here the CDR3 DNA reads TGTGCCAGCAGCCTAAGCGGGGGGGTCGCAGATACGCAGTATTTT.

The chain uses TRBV2 and TRBJ1-3; D call uncertain. V lost 10 bases and J lost 4, with 14 bases in between. CDR3 length: 13 amino acids. Germline V CDR1 and CDR2: SNHLY, FYNNEI. The CDR3 coding sequence is TGTGCCACCGCAGAGAGGTTGGGAAACACCATATATTTT. It translates to CATAERLGNTIYF.

The genes are TRBV19 and TRBJ2-1; D not certain. The CDR3 has 13 amino acids. Germline lookup yields CDR1 LNHDA and CDR2 SQIVND (reference sequence). With 0 bases removed from V and 8 bases from J, the gap between germline ends came to 8 bases. The CDR3 coding sequence is TGTGCCAGTAGTATAGATGTTATCTATGAGCAGTTCTTC. Encoded protein: CASSIDVIYEQFF.